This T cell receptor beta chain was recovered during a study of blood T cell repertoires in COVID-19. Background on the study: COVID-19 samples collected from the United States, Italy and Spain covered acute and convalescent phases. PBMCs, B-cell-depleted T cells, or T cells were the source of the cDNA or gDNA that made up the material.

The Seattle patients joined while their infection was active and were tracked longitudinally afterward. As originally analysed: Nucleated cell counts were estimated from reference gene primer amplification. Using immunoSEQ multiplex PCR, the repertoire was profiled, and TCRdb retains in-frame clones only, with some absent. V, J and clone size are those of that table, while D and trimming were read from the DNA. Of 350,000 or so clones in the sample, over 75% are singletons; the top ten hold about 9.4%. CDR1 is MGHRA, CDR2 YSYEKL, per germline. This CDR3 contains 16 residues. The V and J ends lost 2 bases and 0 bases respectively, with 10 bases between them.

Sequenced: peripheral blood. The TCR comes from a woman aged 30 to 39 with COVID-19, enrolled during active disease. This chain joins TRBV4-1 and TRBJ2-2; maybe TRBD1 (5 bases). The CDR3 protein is CASSQYRNSNTGELFF. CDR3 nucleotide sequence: TGCGCCAGCAGCCAATACAGGAACTCGAACACCGGGGAGCTGTTTTTT.